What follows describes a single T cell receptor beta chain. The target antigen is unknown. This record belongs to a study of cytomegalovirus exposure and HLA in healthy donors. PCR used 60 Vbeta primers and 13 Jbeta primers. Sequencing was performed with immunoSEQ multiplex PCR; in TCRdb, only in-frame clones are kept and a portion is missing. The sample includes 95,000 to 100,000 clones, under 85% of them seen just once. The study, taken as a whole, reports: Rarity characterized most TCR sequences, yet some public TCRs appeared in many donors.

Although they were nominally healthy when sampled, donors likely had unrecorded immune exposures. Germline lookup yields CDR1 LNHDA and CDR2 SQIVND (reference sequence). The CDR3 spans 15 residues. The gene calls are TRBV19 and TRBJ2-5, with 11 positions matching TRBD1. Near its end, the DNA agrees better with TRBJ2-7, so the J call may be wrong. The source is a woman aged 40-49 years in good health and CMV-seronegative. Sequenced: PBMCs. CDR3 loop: CASSARDRGSYEQYF. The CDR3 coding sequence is TGTGCCAGTAGCGCTCGGGACAGGGGGTCCTACGAGCAGTACTTC.